The sequence of this T cell receptor beta chain was determined in a study of blood T cell repertoires in COVID-19. Overall study context: Some COVID-19 samples were acute and others convalescent; all came from the United States, Italy and Spain. PBMCs, B-cell-depleted T cells, or T cells provided the cDNA or gDNA that made up the material.

Trimming took off 5 bases at V and 2 bases at J, with 10 bases between the two ends. CDR3 size: 13 residues. Authors' analysis steps: Estimates of nucleated cell counts were drawn from the amplification of reference gene primers. Here immunoSEQ multiplex PCR was the method, and the copy in TCRdb shows in-frame clones only, minus some. V and J calls and clone size come straight from that table; D and trimming were deduced from the DNA. The data contain 40,000 to 55,000 clones, more than 90% of them singletons. The TCR originated in a human donor in a cohort sampled during active COVID-19. The gene calls are TRBV12-3 or TRBV12-4 and TRBJ2-7; D uncertain. The sequencing input was peripheral blood. Here the CDR3 reads CASSNGLTYEQYF. DNA for the CDR3: TGTGCCAGCAGTAATGGGCTTACCTACGAGCAGTACTTC.